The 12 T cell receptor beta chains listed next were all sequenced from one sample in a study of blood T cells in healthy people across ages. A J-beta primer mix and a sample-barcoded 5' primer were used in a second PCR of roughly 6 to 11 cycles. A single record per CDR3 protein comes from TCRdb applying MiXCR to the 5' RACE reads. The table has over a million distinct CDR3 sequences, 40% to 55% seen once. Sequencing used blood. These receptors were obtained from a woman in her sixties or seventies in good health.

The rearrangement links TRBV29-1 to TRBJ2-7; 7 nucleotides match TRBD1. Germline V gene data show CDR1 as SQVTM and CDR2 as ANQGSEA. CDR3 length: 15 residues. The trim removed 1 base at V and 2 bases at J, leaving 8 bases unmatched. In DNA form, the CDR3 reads TGCAGCGTTGAAGCTACCCGACAGGGCACCTACGAGCAGTACTTC. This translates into CSVEATRQGTYEQYF.

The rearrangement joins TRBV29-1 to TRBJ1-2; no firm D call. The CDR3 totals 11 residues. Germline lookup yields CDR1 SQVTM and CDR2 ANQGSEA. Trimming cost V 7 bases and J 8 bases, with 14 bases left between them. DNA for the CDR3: TGCAGCGCACGGGAGGCCGGGGGCTACACCTTC. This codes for CSAREAGGYTF. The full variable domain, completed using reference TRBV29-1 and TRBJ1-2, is SAVISQKPSRDICQRGTSLTIQCQVDSQVTMMFWYRQQPGQSLTLIATANQGSEATYESGFVIDKFPISRPNLTFSTLTVSNMSPEDSSIYLCSAREAGGYTFGSGTRLTVV.

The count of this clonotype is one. CDR3 sequence (DNA): TGTGCCAGCAGTGCGCTGAGCGGGGTCGAGCAGTACTTC. Translated: CASSALSGVEQYF. The J gene is TRBJ2-5, the V gene TRBV12-3 or TRBV12-4; 7 bases are a match to TRBD2. Judging by the DNA end, TRBJ2-7 fits better; the J call may be wrong. This CDR3 has 13 residues.

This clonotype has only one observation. CDR3 coding DNA: TGTGCCTGGAGTGTTCTACCCCACGGCAAGCAGTACTTC. It codes for CAWSVLPHGKQYF. The V call is TRBV30, the J call TRBJ2-7; D not resolved. Looked up from germline, CDR1 is GTSNPN and CDR2 is SVGIG (reference sequence). CDR3 length equals 13 residues. Trimming pared 0 bases from V and 8 bases from J, leaving 14 bases between.

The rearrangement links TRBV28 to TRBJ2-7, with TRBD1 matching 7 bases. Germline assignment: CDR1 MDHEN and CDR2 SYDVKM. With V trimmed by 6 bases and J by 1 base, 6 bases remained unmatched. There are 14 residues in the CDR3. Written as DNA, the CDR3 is TGTGCCAGCAGAATAAACAGGGGATCCTACGAGCAGTACTTC. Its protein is CASRINRGSYEQYF.

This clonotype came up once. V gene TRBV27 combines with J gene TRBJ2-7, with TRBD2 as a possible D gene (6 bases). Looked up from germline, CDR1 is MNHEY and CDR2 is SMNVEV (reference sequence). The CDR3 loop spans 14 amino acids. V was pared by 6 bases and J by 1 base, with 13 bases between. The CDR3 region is CASRPIAASYEQYF. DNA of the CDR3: TGTGCCAGCAGACCTATAGCGGCATCCTACGAGCAGTACTTC.

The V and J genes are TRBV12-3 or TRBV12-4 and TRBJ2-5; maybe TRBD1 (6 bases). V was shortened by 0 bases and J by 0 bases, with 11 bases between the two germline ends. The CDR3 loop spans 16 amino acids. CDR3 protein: CASSLAAWDNQETQYF. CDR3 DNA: TGTGCCAGCAGTTTAGCTGCGTGGGACAACCAAGAGACCCAGTACTTC.

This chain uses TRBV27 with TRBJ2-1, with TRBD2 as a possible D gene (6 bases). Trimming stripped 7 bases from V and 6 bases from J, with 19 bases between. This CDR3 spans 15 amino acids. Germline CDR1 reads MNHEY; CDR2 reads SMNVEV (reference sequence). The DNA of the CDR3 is TGTGCCAGCACCGCGCCGGGACTGGGGGTCAATGAGCAGTTCTTC. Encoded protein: CASTAPGLGVNEQFF.

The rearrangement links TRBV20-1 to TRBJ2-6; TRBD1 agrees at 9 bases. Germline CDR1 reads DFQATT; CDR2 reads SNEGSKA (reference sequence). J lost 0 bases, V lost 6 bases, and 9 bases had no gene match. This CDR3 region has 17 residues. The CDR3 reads CSAPPGQGPSGANVLTF. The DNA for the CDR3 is TGCAGTGCCCCACCCGGACAGGGGCCCTCTGGGGCCAACGTCCTGACTTTC.

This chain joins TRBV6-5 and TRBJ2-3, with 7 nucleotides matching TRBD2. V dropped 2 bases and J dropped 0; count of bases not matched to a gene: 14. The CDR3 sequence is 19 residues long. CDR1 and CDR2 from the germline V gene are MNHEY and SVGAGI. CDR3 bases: TGTGCCAGCAGTTACCCAAAAGAGGGGAGGGCCCATAGCACAGATACGCAGTATTTT. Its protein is CASSYPKEGRAHSTDTQYF.

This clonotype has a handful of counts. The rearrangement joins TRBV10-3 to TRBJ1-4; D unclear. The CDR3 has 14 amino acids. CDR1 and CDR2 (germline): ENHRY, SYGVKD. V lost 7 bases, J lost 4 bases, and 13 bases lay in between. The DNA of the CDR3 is TGTGCCATCAACGGCGGTGGTGATAATGAAAAACTGTTTTTT. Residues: CAINGGGDNEKLFF.

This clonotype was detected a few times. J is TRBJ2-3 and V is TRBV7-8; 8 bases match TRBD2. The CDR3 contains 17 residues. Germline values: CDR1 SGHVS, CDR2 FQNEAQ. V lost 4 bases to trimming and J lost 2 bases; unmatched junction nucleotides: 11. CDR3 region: CASSWRLASYTTDTQYF. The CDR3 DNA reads TGTGCCAGCAGCTGGCGACTAGCGAGCTATACCACAGATACGCAGTATTTT.